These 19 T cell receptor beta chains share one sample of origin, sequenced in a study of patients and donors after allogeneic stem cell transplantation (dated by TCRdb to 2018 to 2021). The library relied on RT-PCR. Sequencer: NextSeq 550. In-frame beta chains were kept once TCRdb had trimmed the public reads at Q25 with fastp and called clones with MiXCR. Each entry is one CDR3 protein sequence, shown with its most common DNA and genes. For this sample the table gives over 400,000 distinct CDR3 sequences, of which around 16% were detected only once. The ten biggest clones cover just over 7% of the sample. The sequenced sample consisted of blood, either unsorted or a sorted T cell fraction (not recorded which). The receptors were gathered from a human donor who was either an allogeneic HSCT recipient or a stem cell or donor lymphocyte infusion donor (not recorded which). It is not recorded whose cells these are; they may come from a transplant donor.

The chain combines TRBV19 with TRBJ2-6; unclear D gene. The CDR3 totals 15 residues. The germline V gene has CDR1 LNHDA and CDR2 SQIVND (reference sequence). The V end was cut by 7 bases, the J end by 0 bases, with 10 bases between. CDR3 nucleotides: TGTGCCAGTACCATAGGTTTCTCTGGGGCCAACGTCCTGACTTTC. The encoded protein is CASTIGFSGANVLTF.

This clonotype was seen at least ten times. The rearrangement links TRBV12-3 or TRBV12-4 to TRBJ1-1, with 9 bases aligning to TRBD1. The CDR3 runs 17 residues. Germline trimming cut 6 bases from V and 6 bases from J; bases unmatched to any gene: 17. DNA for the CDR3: TGTGCCAGCAGCCGTTCCAAAGGGCACAGGGGGCCCGCTGAAGCTTTCTTT. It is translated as CASSRSKGHRGPAEAFF.

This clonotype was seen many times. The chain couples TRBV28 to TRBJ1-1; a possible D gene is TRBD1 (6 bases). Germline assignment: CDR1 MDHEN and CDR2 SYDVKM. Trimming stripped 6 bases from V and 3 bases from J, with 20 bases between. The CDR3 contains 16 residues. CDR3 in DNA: TGTGCCAGCAGCCGATTGGGGGGGCAGAGGCACACTGAAGCTTTCTTT. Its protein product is CASSRLGGQRHTEAFF.

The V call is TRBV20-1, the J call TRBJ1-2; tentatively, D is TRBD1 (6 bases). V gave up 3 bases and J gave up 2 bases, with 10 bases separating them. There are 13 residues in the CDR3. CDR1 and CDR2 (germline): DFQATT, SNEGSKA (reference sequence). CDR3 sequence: CSARGQTNYGYTF. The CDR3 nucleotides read TGCAGTGCTAGGGGACAAACCAACTATGGCTACACCTTC.

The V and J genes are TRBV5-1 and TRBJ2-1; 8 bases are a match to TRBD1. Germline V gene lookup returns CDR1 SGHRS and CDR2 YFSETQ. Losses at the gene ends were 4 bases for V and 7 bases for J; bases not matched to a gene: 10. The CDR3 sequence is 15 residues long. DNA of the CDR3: TGCGCCAGCAGCCAAGAGCAGGGGGCTCGGAATGAGCAGTTCTTC. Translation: CASSQEQGARNEQFF.

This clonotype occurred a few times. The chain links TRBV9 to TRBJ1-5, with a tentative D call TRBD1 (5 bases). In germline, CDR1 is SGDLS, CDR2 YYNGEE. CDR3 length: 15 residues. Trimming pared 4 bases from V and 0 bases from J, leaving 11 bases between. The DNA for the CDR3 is TGTGCCAGCAGCCTAGGGGACCTTAGCAATCAGCCCCAGCATTTT. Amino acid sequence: CASSLGDLSNQPQHF.

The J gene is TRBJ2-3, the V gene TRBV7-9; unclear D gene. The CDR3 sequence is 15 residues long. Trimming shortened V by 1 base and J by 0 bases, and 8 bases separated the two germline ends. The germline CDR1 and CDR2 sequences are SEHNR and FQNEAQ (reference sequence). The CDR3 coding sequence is TGTGCCAGCAGCTTAGGCAGAACTAGCACAGATACGCAGTATTTT. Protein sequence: CASSLGRTSTDTQYF.

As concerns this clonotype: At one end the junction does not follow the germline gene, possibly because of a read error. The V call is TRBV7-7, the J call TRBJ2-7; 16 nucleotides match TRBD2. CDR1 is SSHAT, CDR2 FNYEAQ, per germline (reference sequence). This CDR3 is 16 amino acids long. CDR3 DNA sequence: TGTGCTAGCAGCCCGGGACTAGCGGGGGGGGCCTACGAGCAGTACTTC. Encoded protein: CASSPGLAGGAYEQYF.

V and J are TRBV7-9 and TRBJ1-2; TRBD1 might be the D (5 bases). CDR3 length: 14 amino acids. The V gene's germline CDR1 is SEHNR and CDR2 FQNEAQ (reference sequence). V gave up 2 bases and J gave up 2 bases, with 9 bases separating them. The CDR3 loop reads CASSLLQANYGYTF. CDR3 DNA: TGTGCCAGCAGCTTACTACAGGCAAACTATGGCTACACCTTC. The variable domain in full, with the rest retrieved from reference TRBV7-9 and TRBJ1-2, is DTGVSQNPRHKITKRGQNVTFRCDPISEHNRLYWYRQTLGQGPEFLTYFQNEAQLEKSRLLSDRFSAERPKGSFSTLEIQRTEQGDSAMYLCASSLLQANYGYTFGSGTRLTVV.

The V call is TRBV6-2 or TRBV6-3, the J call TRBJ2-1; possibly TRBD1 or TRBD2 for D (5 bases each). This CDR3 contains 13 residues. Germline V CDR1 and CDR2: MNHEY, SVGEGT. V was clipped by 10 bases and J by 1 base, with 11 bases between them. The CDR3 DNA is TGTGCCATAAGGGACCGTTCCTACAATGAGCAGTTCTTC. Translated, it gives CAIRDRSYNEQFF.

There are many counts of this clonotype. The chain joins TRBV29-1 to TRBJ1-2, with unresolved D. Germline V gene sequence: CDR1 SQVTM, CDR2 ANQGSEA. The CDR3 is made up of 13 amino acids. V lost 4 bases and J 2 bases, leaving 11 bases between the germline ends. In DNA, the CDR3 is TGCAGCGTTGGAGACATTCGCAACTATGGCTACACCTTC. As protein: CSVGDIRNYGYTF.

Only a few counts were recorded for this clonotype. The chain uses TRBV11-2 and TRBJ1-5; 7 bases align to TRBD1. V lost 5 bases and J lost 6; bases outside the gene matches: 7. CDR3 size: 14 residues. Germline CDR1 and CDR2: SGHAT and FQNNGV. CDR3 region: CASSPDRVGQPQHF. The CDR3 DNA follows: TGTGCCAGCAGCCCCGACAGGGTAGGTCAGCCCCAGCATTTT.

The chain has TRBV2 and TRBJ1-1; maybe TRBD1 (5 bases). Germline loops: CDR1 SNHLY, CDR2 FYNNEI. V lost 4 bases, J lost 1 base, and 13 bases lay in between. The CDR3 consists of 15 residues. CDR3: CASSGMRGSNTEAFF. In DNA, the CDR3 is TGTGCCAGCAGTGGAATGAGGGGATCGAACACTGAAGCTTTCTTT. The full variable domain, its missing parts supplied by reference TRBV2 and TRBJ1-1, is EPEVTQTPSHQVTQMGQEVILRCVPISNHLYFYWYRQILGQKVEFLVSFYNNEISEKSEIFDDQFSVERPDGSNFTLKIRSTKLEDSAMYFCASSGMRGSNTEAFFGQGTRLTVV.

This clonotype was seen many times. The CDR3 reads CASSQPGSGSAFF. CDR3 bases: TGCGCCAGCAGCCAACCGGGCTCCGGGTCGGCTTTCTTT. The chain couples TRBV4-1 to TRBJ1-1; D gene unclear. Trimming took 2 bases from V and 11 from J, leaving 15 bases between them. CDR3 length: 13 residues. CDR1 is MGHRA and CDR2 is YSYEKL in the germline V gene.

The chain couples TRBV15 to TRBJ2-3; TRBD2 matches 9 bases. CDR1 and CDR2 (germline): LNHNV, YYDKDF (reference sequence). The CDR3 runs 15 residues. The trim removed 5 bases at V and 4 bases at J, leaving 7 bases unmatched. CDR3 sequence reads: CATSPQGGRADTQYF. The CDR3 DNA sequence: TGTGCCACCAGCCCACAGGGCGGGAGGGCAGATACGCAGTATTTT.

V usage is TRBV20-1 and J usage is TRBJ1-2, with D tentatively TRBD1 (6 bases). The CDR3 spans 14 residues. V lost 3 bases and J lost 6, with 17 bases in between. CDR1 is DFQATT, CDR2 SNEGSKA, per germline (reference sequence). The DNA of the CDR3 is TGCAGTGCTAGCCTCCCGGGACAAGCAAATGGCTACACCTTC. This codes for CSASLPGQANGYTF.

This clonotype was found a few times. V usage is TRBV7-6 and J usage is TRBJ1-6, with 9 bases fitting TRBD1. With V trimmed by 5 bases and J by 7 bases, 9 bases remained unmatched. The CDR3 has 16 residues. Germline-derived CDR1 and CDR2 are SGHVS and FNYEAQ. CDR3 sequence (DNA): TGTGCCAGCAGCCCCCGGGACAGGGTGGGGAATTCACCCCTCCACTTT. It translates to CASSPRDRVGNSPLHF.

The CDR3: CASSQGGLAGGEQFF. For the CDR3, the DNA is TGTGCCAGCAGCCAAGGGGGACTAGCGGGCGGTGAGCAGTTCTTC. The V gene is TRBV4-2, the J gene TRBJ2-1; TRBD2 aligns across 12 bases. This CDR3 is built from 15 residues. V lost 1 base, J lost 9 bases, and 4 bases stayed unmatched. Germline V gene data show CDR1 as LGHNA and CDR2 as YNFKEQ.

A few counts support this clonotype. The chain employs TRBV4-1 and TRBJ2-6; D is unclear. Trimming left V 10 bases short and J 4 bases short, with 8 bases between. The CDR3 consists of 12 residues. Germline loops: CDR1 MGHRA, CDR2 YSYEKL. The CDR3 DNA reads TGCGCCACCGTCGACGGGGCCAACGTCCTGACTTTC. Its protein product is CATVDGANVLTF.